These 27 T cell receptor beta chains came from one sample sequenced in a study of control samples from healthy donors and cancer patients. Clones were sequenced by immunoSEQ multiplex PCR, and TCRdb holds only the in-frame ones, with some missing. Of more than 95,000 clones detected, approximately 84% appear once; the ten largest clones hold under 2%. Input material: blood. These receptors were obtained from a man younger than 35 in good health.

V gene TRBV19 combines with J gene TRBJ2-1; D is unresolved. V lost 5 bases and J 8 bases, leaving 13 bases between the germline ends. CDR3 size: 13 residues. Germline V gives CDR1 LNHDA, CDR2 SQIVND (reference sequence). The CDR3 reads CASSSQRVDEQFF. Written as DNA, the CDR3 is TGTGCCAGTAGTTCACAAAGGGTAGATGAGCAGTTCTTC.

As DNA, the CDR3 is TGTGCCAGCAGTTTAGAAGGGCGGGGTAGCTCCTACAATGAGCAGTTCTTC. This translates into CASSLEGRGSSYNEQFF. The chain employs TRBV28 and TRBJ2-1; TRBD2 might be the D (6 bases). The CDR3 has 17 amino acids. Germline CDR1 is MDHEN and CDR2 is SYDVKM. The V end was cut by 2 bases, the J end by 0 bases, with 14 bases between.

The CDR3 loop is CASSLADWGHPNPGANVLTF. The CDR3 DNA reads TGCGCCAGCAGCTTGGCCGACTGGGGACATCCTAACCCTGGGGCCAACGTCCTGACTTTC. The rearrangement joins TRBV5-1 to TRBJ2-6; D is possibly TRBD1 (6 bases). V was shortened by 0 bases and J by 2 bases, with 21 bases between the two germline ends. CDR3 length: 20 amino acids. Germline V lookup: CDR1 SGHRS, CDR2 YFSETQ.

J is TRBJ2-7 and V is TRBV15, with 7 bases fitting TRBD2. The V gene's germline CDR1 is LNHNV and CDR2 YYDKDF (reference sequence). This CDR3 is built from 15 residues. Trimming removed 2 bases from V and 0 bases from J; junction bases left unmatched: 4. Here the CDR3 DNA reads TGTGCCACCAGCAGACTTCCGGGGGGCTCCTACGAGCAGTACTTC. Translating it yields CATSRLPGGSYEQYF. Supplemented by reference TRBV15 and TRBJ2-7, the full variable domain reads DAMVIQNPRYQVTQFGKPVTLSCSQTLNHNVMYWYQQKSSQAPKLLFHYYDKDFNNEADTPDNFQSRRPNTSFCFLDIRSPGLGDTAMYLCATSRLPGGSYEQYFGPGTRLTVT.

The J gene is TRBJ2-1, the V gene TRBV6-2 or TRBV6-3; TRBD2 aligns across 9 bases. Germline CDR1 is MNHEY and CDR2 is SVGEGT. CDR3 length: 16 amino acids. V lost 4 bases, J lost 7 bases, and 11 bases stayed unmatched. Written as DNA, the CDR3 is TGTGCCAGCAGTTTAACCATAGCGGGAGTATGGAATGAGCAGTTCTTC. It codes for CASSLTIAGVWNEQFF.

The V gene is TRBV27, the J gene TRBJ2-5; 13 bases are shared with TRBD2. The CDR3 extends over 14 amino acids. CDR1 MNHEY and CDR2 SMNVEV come from the germline V gene (reference sequence). With V trimmed by 10 bases and J by 5 bases, 7 bases remained unmatched. The CDR3: CATQTSGRFETQYF. CDR3 nucleotide sequence: TGTGCCACCCAGACTAGCGGGAGGTTTGAGACCCAGTACTTC.

J is TRBJ2-3 and V is TRBV5-1; TRBD1 or TRBD2 may be the D gene (5 bases each). Trimming shortened V by 2 bases and J by 0 bases, and 10 bases separated the two germline ends. This CDR3 region has 15 residues. CDR1 and CDR2 (germline): SGHRS, YFSETQ. Written as DNA, the CDR3 is TGCGCCAGCAGCTTTTACGGGGCTAGCACAGATACGCAGTATTTT. It encodes CASSFYGASTDTQYF.

The CDR3 nucleotides are TGCGCCAGCAGCTTGGGGGTCTTCGGCTACACCTTC. This gives the protein CASSLGVFGYTF. J is TRBJ1-2 and V is TRBV5-1, with no clear D. Trimming stripped 0 bases from V and 8 bases from J, with 8 bases between. There are 12 residues in the CDR3. Germline-derived CDR1 and CDR2 are SGHRS and YFSETQ. The entire variable domain, with the rest obtained from reference TRBV5-1 and TRBJ1-2, is as follows: KAGVTQTPRYLIKTRGQQVTLSCSPISGHRSVSWYQQTPGQGLQFLFEYFSETQRNKGNFPGRFSGRQFSNSRSEMNVSTLELGDSALYLCASSLGVFGYTFGSGTRLTVV.

V gene TRBV14 combines with J gene TRBJ2-7, with a possible D match to TRBD1 (6 bases). Trimming took off 4 bases at V and 0 bases at J, with 7 bases between the two ends. This CDR3 comprises 13 residues. The germline V gene encodes CDR1 SGHDN and CDR2 FVKESK. The CDR3 spells CASSRQDSYEQYF. The CDR3 region has the DNA TGTGCCAGCAGCCGACAGGACTCCTACGAGCAGTACTTC.

This sequence joins TRBV9 and TRBJ2-7; perhaps D is TRBD1 or TRBD2 (5 bases each). The CDR3 covers 13 residues. Deletions cut 2 bases from V and 3 bases from J, with 9 bases between. Germline V gene data show CDR1 as SGDLS and CDR2 as YYNGEE. CDR3 in amino acids: CASSVGDHYEQYF. The CDR3 nucleotides read TGTGCCAGCAGCGTGGGGGACCACTACGAGCAGTACTTC. Based on the CDR3 plus reference TRBV9 and TRBJ2-7, the full variable domain is DSGVTQTPKHLITATGQRVTLRCSPRSGDLSVYWYQQSLDQGLQFLIQYYNGEERAKGNILERFSAQQFPDLHSELNLSSLELGDSALYFCASSVGDHYEQYFGPGTRLTVT.

The rearrangement links TRBV7-2 to TRBJ2-7; 12 nucleotides match TRBD2. Trimming cost V 6 bases and J 5 bases; bases outside gene matches: 2. From germline, CDR1 is SGHTA and CDR2 FQGNSA. CDR3 length: 13 amino acids. CDR3 sequence reads: CASRTSGSHEQYF. CDR3 nucleotides: TGTGCCAGCAGGACTAGCGGGAGCCACGAGCAGTACTTC.

This clone appeared a few times. This rearrangement joins TRBV6-2 or TRBV6-3 to TRBJ1-1; D is undetermined. V lost 0 bases and J 3 bases, leaving 8 bases between the germline ends. The CDR3 totals 14 residues. In germline, CDR1 is MNHEY, CDR2 SVGEGT. The CDR3 protein is CASSYSLADTEAFF. CDR3 in DNA: TGTGCCAGCAGTTACTCGTTGGCGGACACTGAAGCTTTCTTT.

This clone is a singleton in its sample. The chain joins TRBV7-4 to TRBJ2-3; 11 nucleotides align to TRBD2. V lost 4 bases to trimming and J lost 0 bases; unmatched junction nucleotides: 15. Germline-derived CDR1 and CDR2 are SGHVT and SQSDAQ. The CDR3 consists of 20 residues. CDR3 protein: CASSSPLAGVRHASTDTQYF. The CDR3 nucleotides are TGTGCCAGCAGCTCACCACTAGCGGGAGTCAGACACGCTAGCACAGATACGCAGTATTTT.

The chain has TRBV2 and TRBJ1-1; 10 bases fit TRBD1. CDR3 size: 14 residues. CDR1 and CDR2 (germline): SNHLY, FYNNEI. The V segment lost 4 bases and the J segment 5 bases; nucleotides outside the gene matches: 4. CDR3 in amino acids: CASSGDRGGTEAFF. As DNA, the CDR3 is TGTGCCAGCAGTGGGGACAGGGGAGGGACTGAAGCTTTCTTT.

This chain joins TRBV30 and TRBJ2-1, with 9 bases matching TRBD1. This CDR3 region has 15 residues. With V trimmed by 2 bases and J by 5 bases, 7 bases remained unmatched. From germline, CDR1 is GTSNPN and CDR2 SVGIG (reference sequence). The CDR3 here is CAWSRFGTGNNEQFF. The CDR3 bases are TGTGCCTGGAGTAGGTTTGGGACAGGGAACAATGAGCAGTTCTTC.

A few counts support this clone. The chain carries TRBV10-2 and TRBJ2-3; perhaps TRBD1 as D (6 bases). The V gene lost 6 bases and the J gene lost 5 bases, with 15 bases spanning the gap. The CDR3 contains 14 residues. CDR1 WSHSY and CDR2 SAAADI come from the germline V gene. CDR3 bases: TGCGCCAGCAGGAAACAGGGAGTAGGAGATACGCAGTATTTT. It codes for CASRKQGVGDTQYF.

As DNA, the CDR3 is TGTGCCAGCACGGACAGCGTGGGAAACACCATATATTTT. It encodes CASTDSVGNTIYF. V is TRBV27 and J is TRBJ1-3, with a possible D match to TRBD1 (6 bases). CDR1 MNHEY and CDR2 SMNVEV come from the germline V gene (reference sequence). V lost 7 bases to trimming and J lost 4 bases, with 11 bases between them. This CDR3 spans 13 amino acids.

The chain joins TRBV7-3 to TRBJ2-2, with D possibly matching TRBD2 (6 bases). Per the germline V gene, CDR1 is SGHTA and CDR2 is FQGTGA. The CDR3 contains 14 residues. With 3 bases removed from V and 5 bases from J, the gap between germline ends came to 10 bases. CDR3 protein: CASSLGTFTGELFF. The CDR3 coding sequence is TGTGCCAGCAGCTTGGGGACTTTTACCGGGGAGCTGTTTTTT.

The chain is built from TRBV15 and TRBJ2-6; the D is unclear. CDR3 length: 16 residues. Germline V gene sequence: CDR1 LNHNV, CDR2 YYDKDF (reference sequence). V was shortened by 5 bases and J by 1 base, with 12 bases between the two germline ends. CDR3 amino acids: CATSAAFSSGANVLTF. The CDR3 nucleotides are TGTGCCACCAGCGCCGCTTTTTCTTCTGGGGCCAACGTCCTGACTTTC.

The rearrangement links TRBV9 to TRBJ2-7; TRBD2 matches 12 bases. After removal of 4 bases from V and 0 bases from J, the junction contained 2 bases not matched to a gene. CDR3 length: 15 residues. Germline values: CDR1 SGDLS, CDR2 YYNGEE. CDR3 in DNA: TGTGCCAGCAGCACGGGACTAGCGGGCTCCTACGAGCAGTACTTC. This encodes CASSTGLAGSYEQYF.

This rearrangement joins TRBV3-1 (or the pseudogene TRBV3-2) to TRBJ2-7; TRBD1 matches 8 bases. Losses at the gene ends were 6 bases for V and 4 bases for J; bases not matched to a gene: 8. CDR3 size: 14 residues. In germline, CDR1 is LGHDT, CDR2 YNNKEL (reference sequence). CDR3 protein: CASSKTGAGYEQYF. The CDR3 DNA is TGTGCCAGCAGTAAGACAGGGGCCGGGTACGAGCAGTACTTC.

The V call is TRBV10-3, the J call TRBJ2-7; 7 bases align to TRBD1. The CDR3 sequence is 13 residues long. V was clipped by 2 bases and J by 6 bases; unmatched bases: 4. Germline CDR1 reads ENHRY; CDR2 reads SYGVKD. The DNA for the CDR3 is TGTGCCATCAGTGAGGGGACAGCTCTCGAGCAGTACTTC. It translates to CAISEGTALEQYF.

V is TRBV19 and J is TRBJ2-3, with 10 bases lining up with TRBD2. CDR3 size: 13 residues. Germline-derived CDR1 and CDR2 are LNHDA and SQIVND (reference sequence). J gave up 9 bases and V 6 bases, and 6 bases lay outside the gene matches. DNA for the CDR3: TGTGCCAGTAGGCTAGCGGGGGTACCGACGCAGTATTTT. It yields the protein CASRLAGVPTQYF.

The chain has TRBV4-1 and TRBJ2-3; D gene ambiguous. Germline V gives CDR1 MGHRA, CDR2 YSYEKL. The CDR3 totals 14 residues. The V gene lost 5 bases and the J gene lost 4 bases, with 13 bases spanning the gap. CDR3 sequence (DNA): TGCGCCAGCAGCACACTTCATTGGGCAGATACGCAGTATTTT. It encodes CASSTLHWADTQYF.

The chain uses TRBV27 and TRBJ1-4, with D possibly matching TRBD1 (6 bases). The CDR3 totals 14 residues. CDR1 MNHEY and CDR2 SMNVEV come from the germline V gene (reference sequence). V lost 5 bases to trimming and J lost 8 bases, with 15 bases between them. This CDR3 reads CASSTPGGQEKLFF. CDR3 DNA: TGTGCCAGCAGTACGCCGGGGGGCCAGGAAAAACTGTTTTTT.

V usage is TRBV7-8 and J usage is TRBJ2-7; D uncertain. The CDR3 consists of 15 residues. Germline values: CDR1 SGHVS, CDR2 FQNEAQ. V lost 1 base to trimming and J lost 0 bases, with 10 bases between them. The CDR3 coding sequence is TGTGCCAGCAGCTTAGAATCAGGAAGCTCCTACGAGCAGTACTTC. This codes for CASSLESGSSYEQYF. Complete variable domain (other parts from reference TRBV7-8 and TRBJ2-7): GAGVSQSPRYKVAKRGQDVALRCDPISGHVSLFWYQQALGQGPEFLTYFQNEAQLDKSGLPSDRFFAERPEGSVSTLKIQRTQQEDSAVYLCASSLESGSSYEQYFGPGTRLTVT.

This chain uses TRBV10-3 with TRBJ1-5, with a weak D call TRBD1 (5 bases). Germline CDR1 is ENHRY and CDR2 is SYGVKD. The length of the CDR3 is 16 residues. V was shortened by 0 bases and J by 5 bases, with 14 bases between the two germline ends. DNA for the CDR3: TGTGCCATCAGTGAGTCCGACAGAAATACATATCAGCCCCAGCATTTT. This translates into CAISESDRNTYQPQHF.